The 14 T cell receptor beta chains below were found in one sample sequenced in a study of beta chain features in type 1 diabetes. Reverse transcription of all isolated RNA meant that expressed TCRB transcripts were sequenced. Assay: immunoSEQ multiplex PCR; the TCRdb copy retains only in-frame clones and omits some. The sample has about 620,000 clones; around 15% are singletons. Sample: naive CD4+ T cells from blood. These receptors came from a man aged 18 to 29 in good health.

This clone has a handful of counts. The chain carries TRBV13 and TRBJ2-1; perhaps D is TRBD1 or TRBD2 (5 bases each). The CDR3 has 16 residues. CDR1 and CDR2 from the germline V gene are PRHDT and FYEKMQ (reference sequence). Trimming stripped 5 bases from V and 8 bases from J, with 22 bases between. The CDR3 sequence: CASSLTGAPSRDEQFF. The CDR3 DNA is TGTGCCAGCAGCCTCACCGGGGCCCCCTCGAGGGATGAGCAGTTCTTC.

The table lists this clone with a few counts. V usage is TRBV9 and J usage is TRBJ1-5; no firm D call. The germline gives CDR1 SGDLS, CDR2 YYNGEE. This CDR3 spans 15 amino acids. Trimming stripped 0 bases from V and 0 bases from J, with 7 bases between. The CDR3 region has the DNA TGTGCCAGCAGCGTAGAGGGATCTAGCAATCAGCCCCAGCATTTT. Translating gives CASSVEGSSNQPQHF.

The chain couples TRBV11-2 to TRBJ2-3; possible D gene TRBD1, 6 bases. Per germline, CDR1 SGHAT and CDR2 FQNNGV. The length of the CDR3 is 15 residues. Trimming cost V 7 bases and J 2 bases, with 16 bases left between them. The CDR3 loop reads CASKLEWTDTDTQYF. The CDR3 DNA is TGTGCCAGCAAGTTGGAGTGGACAGACACAGATACGCAGTATTTT.

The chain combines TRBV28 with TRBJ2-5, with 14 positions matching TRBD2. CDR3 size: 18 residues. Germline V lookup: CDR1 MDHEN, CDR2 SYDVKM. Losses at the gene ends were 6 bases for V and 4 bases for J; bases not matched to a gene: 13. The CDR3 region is CASRRTSGRRIWAETQYF. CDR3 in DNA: TGTGCCAGCAGGCGGACTAGCGGGAGGAGGATTTGGGCAGAGACCCAGTACTTC.

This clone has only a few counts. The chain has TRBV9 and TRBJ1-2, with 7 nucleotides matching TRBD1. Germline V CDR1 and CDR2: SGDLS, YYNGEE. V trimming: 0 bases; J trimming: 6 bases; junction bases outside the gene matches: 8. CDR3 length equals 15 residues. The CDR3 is CASSVALRGRDGYTF. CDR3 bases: TGTGCCAGCAGCGTAGCTTTAAGGGGGCGCGATGGCTACACCTTC.

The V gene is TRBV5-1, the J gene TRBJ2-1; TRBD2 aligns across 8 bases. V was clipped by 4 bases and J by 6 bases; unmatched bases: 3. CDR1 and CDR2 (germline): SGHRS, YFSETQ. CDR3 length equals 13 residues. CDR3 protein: CASSHGTSNEQFF. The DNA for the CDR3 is TGCGCCAGCAGCCACGGGACTAGCAATGAGCAGTTCTTC.

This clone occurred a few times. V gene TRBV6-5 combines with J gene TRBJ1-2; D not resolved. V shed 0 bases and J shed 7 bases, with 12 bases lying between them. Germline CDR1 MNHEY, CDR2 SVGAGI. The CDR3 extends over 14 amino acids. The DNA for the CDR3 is TGTGCCAGCAGTTACTCAGGGAAAGTGGGTGGCTACACCTTC. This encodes CASSYSGKVGGYTF.

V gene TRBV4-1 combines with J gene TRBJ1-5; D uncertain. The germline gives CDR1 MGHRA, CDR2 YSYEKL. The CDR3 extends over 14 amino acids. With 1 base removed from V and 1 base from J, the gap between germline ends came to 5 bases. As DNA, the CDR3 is TGCGCCAGCAGCCAAGTGGCCAGCAATCAGCCCCAGCATTTT. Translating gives CASSQVASNQPQHF.

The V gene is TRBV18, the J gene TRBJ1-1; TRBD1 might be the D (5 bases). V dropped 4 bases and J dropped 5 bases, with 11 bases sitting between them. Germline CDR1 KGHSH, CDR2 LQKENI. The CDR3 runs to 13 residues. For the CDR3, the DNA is TGTGCCAGCTCACGCGGACACGAAACTGAAGCTTTCTTT. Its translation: CASSRGHETEAFF.

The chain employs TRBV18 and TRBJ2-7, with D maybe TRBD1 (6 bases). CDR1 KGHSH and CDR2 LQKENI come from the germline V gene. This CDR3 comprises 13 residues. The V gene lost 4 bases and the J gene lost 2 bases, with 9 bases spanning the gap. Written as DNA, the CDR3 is TGTGCCAGCTCACAAACAGGGACCTACGAGCAGTACTTC. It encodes CASSQTGTYEQYF.

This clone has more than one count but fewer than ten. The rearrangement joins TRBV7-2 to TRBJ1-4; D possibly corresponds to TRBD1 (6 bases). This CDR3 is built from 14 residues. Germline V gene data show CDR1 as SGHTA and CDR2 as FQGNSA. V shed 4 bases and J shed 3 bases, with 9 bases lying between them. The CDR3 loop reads CASSSGASNEKLFF. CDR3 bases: TGTGCCAGCAGCTCGGGGGCATCTAATGAAAAACTGTTTTTT.

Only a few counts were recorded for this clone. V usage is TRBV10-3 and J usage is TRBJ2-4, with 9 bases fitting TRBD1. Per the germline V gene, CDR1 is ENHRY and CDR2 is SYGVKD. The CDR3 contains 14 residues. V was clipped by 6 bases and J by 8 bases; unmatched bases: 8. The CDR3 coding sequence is TGTGCCATCAGCCTACAGGGGGCGGCGGACATTCAGTACTTC. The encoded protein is CAISLQGAADIQYF.

The CDR3 DNA is TGTGCCAGCAGCCCCACCGCAAAGGGAAGCTACACCTTC. It translates to CASSPTAKGSYTF. This chain joins TRBV7-2 and TRBJ1-2; D is unresolved. The V end was cut by 5 bases, the J end by 9 bases, with 16 bases between. The CDR3 is 13 residues long. In germline, CDR1 is SGHTA, CDR2 FQGNSA.

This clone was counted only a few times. The CDR3 sequence: CASSFEYYEQYF. CDR3 bases: TGTGCCAGCAGTTTTGAATATTACGAGCAGTACTTC. V gene TRBV28 combines with J gene TRBJ2-7, with unresolved D. The length of the CDR3 is 12 residues. V gave up 3 bases and J gave up 4 bases, with 7 bases separating them. Germline CDR1 and CDR2: MDHEN and SYDVKM.